This T cell receptor beta chain was identified during a study of cytotoxic CD8 clonotypes in ibrutinib-treated CLL. Study details: Researchers reported over 9 relapsed/refractory and fewer than 16 treatment-naive patients, around 17 of them IGHV unmutated.

Study-level results: Baseline levels were approached again at progression, after clonality had risen at ibrutinib response.

TCR beta libraries used about 1.9 micrograms of genomic DNA from cryopreserved PBMCs. The V and J ends lost 2 bases and 2 bases respectively, with 10 bases between them. This CDR3 is built from 14 residues. Looked up from germline, CDR1 is MNHEY and CDR2 is SVGAGI. Comment on this clone: Its antigen is as yet unknown.

Sequenced by immunoSEQ multiplex PCR; TCRdb stores in-frame clones only, minus some. The profile covers 200,000 to 250,000 clones, with 60% to 80% appearing a single time and about an eighth taken by the ten largest. The TCR comes from a human donor with chronic lymphocytic leukemia. Source: PBMCs, taken after 12 months of ibrutinib treatment. The V gene is TRBV6-5, the J gene TRBJ2-7; TRBD2 might be the D (5 bases). In DNA form, the CDR3 reads TGTGCCAGCAGTTACCTGGACGGGACCTACGAGCAGTACTTC. Translation: CASSYLDGTYEQYF.